This entry lists 21 T cell receptor beta chains sequenced from one sample in a study of blood T cells in healthy people across ages. It was with a sample-barcoded 5' primer and a J-beta primer mix that a second PCR of about 6 to 11 cycles was run. Each CDR3 protein gets one entry after TCRdb re-called the 5' RACE reads with MiXCR. This table holds 850,000 to 1,000,000 distinct CDR3 sequences, about 48% found once. Sequences were obtained from blood. Source of these receptors: a man aged 25 to 40 in good health.

The chain is built from TRBV6-1 and TRBJ1-6, with D hard to call. Germline V gives CDR1 MNHNS, CDR2 SASEGT. The V end was cut by 0 bases, the J end by 12 bases, with 12 bases between. This CDR3 has 14 amino acids. DNA of the CDR3: TGTGCCAGCAGTGAAGCCGATATTATGGGACCCCTCCACTTT. Translation gives CASSEADIMGPLHF.

The chain uses TRBV7-9 and TRBJ2-5, with D unclear. Looked up from germline, CDR1 is SEHNR and CDR2 is FQNEAQ (reference sequence). This CDR3 region has 17 residues. With 1 base removed from V and 3 bases from J, the gap between germline ends came to 18 bases. The CDR3 DNA reads as TGTGCCAGCAGCTTAGAGGGCCGCGTGGGGTTTAAAGAGACCCAGTACTTC. Protein sequence: CASSLEGRVGFKETQYF.

This clonotype was observed a few times. The chain uses TRBV27 and TRBJ1-2, with TRBD1 identical over 9 bases. Trimming removed 3 bases from V and 7 bases from J; junction bases left unmatched: 3. In germline, CDR1 is MNHEY, CDR2 SMNVEV (reference sequence). The CDR3 loop spans 13 amino acids. CDR3 residues: CASSLGQGLGYTF. The CDR3, as DNA: TGTGCCAGCAGTTTGGGACAGGGACTTGGCTACACCTTC.

The chain has TRBV18 and TRBJ2-3, with 14 bases that match TRBD2. With V trimmed by 5 bases and J by 6 bases, 7 bases remained unmatched. Germline CDR1 and CDR2: KGHSH and LQKENI. This CDR3 spans 16 amino acids. CDR3 sequence reads: CASSWGLAGASDTQYF. The CDR3 DNA reads TGTGCCAGCTCATGGGGACTAGCGGGGGCCTCGGATACGCAGTATTTT.

Remarks on this clonotype: At one end the junction does not follow the germline gene, possibly because of a read error. The gene calls are TRBV7-9 and TRBJ2-7, with D unresolved. Germline lookup yields CDR1 SEHNR and CDR2 FQNEAQ (reference sequence). This CDR3 is 13 amino acids long. The CDR3 loop reads CTSSADTTYEQYF. The CDR3 DNA sequence: TGTACCAGCAGCGCCGACACAACCTACGAGCAGTACTTC.

This clonotype has more than one count but fewer than ten. The rearrangement links TRBV27 to TRBJ1-2, with D possibly matching TRBD1 (5 bases). The germline gives CDR1 MNHEY, CDR2 SMNVEV (reference sequence). The ends were cut back, 4 bases at V and 5 bases at J, with 14 bases in the middle. This CDR3 contains 14 residues. For the CDR3, the DNA is TGTGCCAGCAGTTCCAGGACATCGGGTTATGGCTACACCTTC. Amino acids: CASSSRTSGYGYTF.

V is TRBV6-6 and J is TRBJ2-5, with 7 bases matching TRBD2. CDR1 is MNHNY, CDR2 SVGAGI, per germline (reference sequence). With 2 bases clipped from V and 2 bases from J, the junction kept 5 bases outside the gene matches. The CDR3 has 15 residues. Here the CDR3 DNA reads TGTGCCAGCAGTTACGGGGATAGCGGGCAAGAGACCCAGTACTTC. Translation gives CASSYGDSGQETQYF.

V is TRBV10-3 and J is TRBJ1-6; a weak D match, TRBD1 (5 bases). Per the germline V gene, CDR1 is ENHRY and CDR2 is SYGVKD. Trimming took 4 bases from V and 9 from J, leaving 13 bases between them. The CDR3 is 14 residues long. CDR3 sequence: CAISGVDQGSPLHF. The CDR3 DNA is TGTGCCATCAGTGGTGTTGATCAGGGTTCACCCCTCCACTTT.

The rearrangement uses TRBV12-3 or TRBV12-4 and TRBJ2-3; D possibly corresponds to TRBD2 (6 bases). The CDR3 covers 15 residues. V was trimmed by 5 bases and J by 5 bases, leaving 17 bases between them. The DNA for the CDR3 is TGTGCCAGCAGTCCGCGGAGAGGGACTGGAGATACGCAGTATTTT. The encoded protein is CASSPRRGTGDTQYF.

The V and J genes are TRBV29-1 and TRBJ2-3; no definite D call. Germline lookup yields CDR1 SQVTM and CDR2 ANQGSEA. CDR3 length equals 13 residues. CDR3 DNA: TGCACCTCCGGTGGCAGCCGCACAGATACGCAGTATTTT. This encodes CTSGGSRTDTQYF.

This clonotype was counted only a few times. J is TRBJ2-7 and V is TRBV29-1; D not resolved. Germline V gives CDR1 SQVTM, CDR2 ANQGSEA. The CDR3 length is 14 residues. V lost 6 bases and J lost 0, with 15 bases in between. The CDR3 sequence: CSVVEQITSYEQYF. CDR3 DNA sequence: TGCAGCGTCGTTGAACAGATTACCTCCTACGAGCAGTACTTC.

This clonotype was counted a single time. The rearrangement links TRBV9 to TRBJ2-3, with 8 bases matching TRBD2. The germline V gene encodes CDR1 SGDLS and CDR2 YYNGEE. The CDR3 length is 16 residues. Trimming cost V 3 bases and J 4 bases; bases outside gene matches: 10. The CDR3 protein is CASSAGGLAIADTQYF. In nucleotides, the CDR3 is TGTGCCAGCAGCGCGGGGGGGCTAGCGATCGCAGATACGCAGTATTTT.

About this clonotype: A junction boundary mismatches the germline segment, possibly from a read error. The gene calls are TRBV30 and TRBJ2-5, with TRBD1 identical over 9 bases. The CDR3 is 14 residues long. Per germline, CDR1 GTSNPN and CDR2 SVGIG (reference sequence). CDR3 in DNA: TGTGTCTGGAGTCCCGCGCGATGGACAGGGGAGCAGTACTTC. Protein product: CVWSPARWTGEQYF.

The chain joins TRBV3-1 to TRBJ1-1; a weak D match, TRBD1 (6 bases). Looked up from germline, CDR1 is LGHDT and CDR2 is YNNKEL (reference sequence). This CDR3 has 13 residues. V was clipped by 4 bases and J by 11 bases, with 17 bases between them. CDR3 nucleotide sequence: TGTGCCAGCAGCCCCCGGACAGCCGTCGGGGCTTTCTTT. Protein sequence: CASSPRTAVGAFF.

The V call is TRBV6-5, the J call TRBJ1-6, with no clear D. CDR1 MNHEY and CDR2 SVGAGI come from the germline V gene. CDR3 length: 14 residues. The germline V and J ends were trimmed by 2 bases and 7 bases, with 9 bases remaining between them. The chain's CDR3 is CASSYPGLNSPLHF. CDR3 nucleotide sequence: TGTGCCAGCAGTTACCCAGGTCTAAATTCACCCCTCCACTTT.

This clonotype was found once. The chain employs TRBV4-2 and TRBJ2-1; 8 nucleotides align to TRBD2. V lost 1 base, J lost 7 bases, and 12 bases stayed unmatched. Germline assignment: CDR1 LGHNA and CDR2 YNFKEQ. The CDR3 consists of 17 residues. DNA of the CDR3: TGTGCCAGCAGCCAAGTTAGCGGCGGGAGGTATGGGAATGAGCAGTTCTTC. Its translation is CASSQVSGGRYGNEQFF.

The sample holds one count of this clonotype. The rearrangement links TRBV3-1 to TRBJ2-5; no clear D gene. The CDR3 contains 18 residues. V shed 0 bases and J shed 11 bases, with 28 bases lying between them. Per the germline V gene, CDR1 is LGHDT and CDR2 is YNNKEL (reference sequence). The CDR3 nucleotides read TGTGCCAGCAGCCAAGATTATCTGGAAACCTTAGTTGGGAATGAGCAGTACTTC. Translated, it gives CASSQDYLETLVGNEQYF.

This clonotype was observed at least ten times. The V and J genes are TRBV6-2 or TRBV6-3 and TRBJ2-5; D is ambiguous. CDR1 MNHEY and CDR2 SVGEGT come from the germline V gene. The CDR3 extends over 11 amino acids. The V end was cut by 5 bases, the J end by 6 bases, with 7 bases between. CDR3 region: CASSKKKTQYF. In DNA form, the CDR3 reads TGTGCCAGCAGTAAGAAGAAGACCCAGTACTTC.

The gene calls are TRBV11-3 and TRBJ2-1, with TRBD2 as a possible D gene (6 bases). The CDR3 runs 14 residues. CDR1 SGHNT and CDR2 YENEEA come from the germline V gene. The V end was cut by 2 bases, the J end by 3 bases, with 8 bases between. CDR3 in amino acids: CASSLRDFYNEQFF. DNA for the CDR3: TGTGCCAGCAGCTTAAGGGACTTCTACAATGAGCAGTTCTTC. The full variable domain, in which reference TRBV11-3 and TRBJ2-1 provide the parts outside the CDR3, is EAGVVQSPRYKIIEKKQPVAFWCNPISGHNTLYWYLQNLGQGPELLIRYENEEAVDDSQLPKDRFSAERLKGVDSTLKIQPAELGDSAVYLCASSLRDFYNEQFFGPGTRLTVL.

This clonotype is a singleton in its sample. This chain joins TRBV15 and TRBJ2-3; the match to TRBD2 covers 8 bases. Germline CDR1 is LNHNV and CDR2 is YYDKDF (reference sequence). V dropped 5 bases and J dropped 0; count of bases not matched to a gene: 4. CDR3 length: 15 amino acids. CDR3 sequence: CATSFSGASTDTQYF. The CDR3, as DNA: TGTGCCACCAGCTTTAGCGGGGCAAGCACAGATACGCAGTATTTT.

This sequence joins TRBV10-3 and TRBJ2-5, with 9 bases fitting TRBD2. The germline V gene has CDR1 ENHRY and CDR2 SYGVKD. This CDR3 region has 16 residues. V was pared by 4 bases and J by 1 base, with 7 bases of the junction left unmatched. The CDR3 coding sequence is TGTGCCATCAGTGTTGAGCGGGGGGCACCCCAAGAGACCCAGTACTTC. This encodes CAISVERGAPQETQYF.